A selection of T cell receptor beta chains follows, all from one sample in a study of blood T cell repertoires in COVID-19. Libraries were prepared by immunoSEQ multiplex PCR; TCRdb keeps only in-frame clonotypes and omits some of them. Of about 170,000 clones in the sample, approximately 84% are singletons; the top ten hold over 12%. What was sequenced was peripheral blood. The receptors come from a young man with active or convalescent COVID-19. CDR3s include the opening cysteine and the closing phenylalanine or tryptophan. Fields, in order: D gene, clone size, V gene, J gene, CDR3 DNA, CDR3 protein. The D gene is left open where the match is weak. The listing skips clone size in some rows; elsewhere it reads once, few, many or a size class.

d_call: TRBD2; clone_size: NA; v_call: TRBV15; j_call: TRBJ2-7; cdr3_nt: TGTGCCACCAGCAGAGATGGGGGGGACCCGCAGTACTTC; cdr3_aa: CATSRDGGDPQYF
d_call: NA; clone_size: NA; v_call: TRBV14; j_call: TRBJ2-1; cdr3_nt: TGTGCCAGCAGCCAAGACGGCAGGTACAATGAGCAGTTCTTC; cdr3_aa: CASSQDGRYNEQFF
d_call: NA; clone_size: NA; v_call: TRBV3-1/TRBV3-2; j_call: TRBJ1-1; cdr3_nt: TGTGCCAGCAGCCCCCGCGTGAACACTGAAGCTTTCTTT; cdr3_aa: CASSPRVNTEAFF
d_call: TRBD1; clone_size: NA; v_call: TRBV27; j_call: TRBJ1-1; cdr3_nt: TGTGCCAGCAGTCCTCCCGGGACAGCGAACACTGAAGCTTTCTTT; cdr3_aa: CASSPPGTANTEAFF
d_call: TRBD2; clone_size: NA; v_call: TRBV29-1; j_call: TRBJ2-3; cdr3_nt: TGCAGCGTGACCCCACTAGCGGGAAGAACAGATACGCAGTATTTT; cdr3_aa: CSVTPLAGRTDTQYF
d_call: NA; clone_size: few; v_call: TRBV11-1; j_call: TRBJ2-3; cdr3_nt: TGTGCCAGCAGCTTGACAGTCAGCACAGATACGCAGTATTTT; cdr3_aa: CASSLTVSTDTQYF
d_call: TRBD1; clone_size: NA; v_call: TRBV19; j_call: TRBJ1-1; cdr3_nt: TGTGCCAGTAGTATAGTGGGACAGGGAAGGAACACTGAAGCTTTCTTT; cdr3_aa: CASSIVGQGRNTEAFF
d_call: NA; clone_size: NA; v_call: TRBV15; j_call: TRBJ1-2; cdr3_nt: TGTGCCACCAGCAGAGGAGCTTGGGGCTACACCTTC; cdr3_aa: CATSRGAWGYTF
d_call: NA; clone_size: NA; v_call: TRBV3-1/TRBV3-2; j_call: TRBJ1-6; cdr3_nt: TGTGCCAGCAGCCAGGGCTTTTCCTATAATTCACCCCTCCACTTT; cdr3_aa: CASSQGFSYNSPLHF
d_call: NA; clone_size: once; v_call: TRBV6-5; j_call: TRBJ1-2; cdr3_nt: TGTGCCAGCAGTTACCGTCAGGGTGGGATAGGCTACACCTTC; cdr3_aa: CASSYRQGGIGYTF
d_call: TRBD1; clone_size: few; v_call: TRBV7-2; j_call: TRBJ1-2; cdr3_nt: TGTGCCAGCAGCCCTACAGGGGGCAATGGCTACACCTTC; cdr3_aa: CASSPTGGNGYTF
d_call: NA; clone_size: NA; v_call: TRBV5-1; j_call: TRBJ2-5; cdr3_nt: TGCGCCAGCAGCTTGTACCGCGGGAATGAAGAGACCCAGTACTTC; cdr3_aa: CASSLYRGNEETQYF
d_call: TRBD1; clone_size: NA; v_call: TRBV5-1; j_call: TRBJ2-7; cdr3_nt: TGCGCCAGCAGACAGGGGGCTAGCGATGACGAGCAGTACTTC; cdr3_aa: CASRQGASDDEQYF